Listed below are T cell receptor beta chains from one sample, sequenced in a study of cytomegalovirus exposure and HLA in healthy donors. Some clones are missing from TCRdb's copy, which holds only in-frame ones; the method was immunoSEQ multiplex PCR. The profile covers around 88,000 clones, with 60% to 80% appearing a single time and 6.5% to 8% taken by the ten largest. Sequenced material: PBMCs. The receptors derive from a man between 45 and 60 years old in good health and CMV-seropositive. Each CDR3 is given with its conserved first and last residue. D genes are given only for firm matches. Clone size appears in some rows only: once, few, many, or a class for an expanded clone.

NA,TRBV29-1,NA,TRBJ1-2,TGCAGCGTTGTCCGCGGGGGCAACTATGGCTACCCCTTC,CSVVRGGNYGYPF
few,TRBV25-1,TRBD2,TRBJ2-1,TGTGCCAGCAGTGAATTAAGCGGGGGGGCCCGAAATGAGCAGTTCTTC,CASSELSGGARNEQFF
NA,TRBV30,NA,TRBJ2-5,TGTGCCTGGAGTTCTAGTCGGTTAGAGACCCAGTACTTC,CAWSSSRLETQYF
few,TRBV21-1,NA,TRBJ1-1,TGTGCCAGCAGCAAAGGCGTGACAGCCCACACTGAAGCTTTCTTT,CASSKGVTAHTEAFF
NA,TRBV5-4,NA,TRBJ2-5,TGTGCCAGCAGTAGGGCGAGAGCGGGAGAGACCCAGTACTTC,CASSRARAGETQYF
few,TRBV7-8,TRBD1,TRBJ1-5,TGTGCCAGCAGCTTAGGAAGGACAGGGCTATCAAATAGCAATCAGCCCCAGCATTTT,CASSLGRTGLSNSNQPQHF
NA,TRBV29-1,TRBD1,TRBJ1-1,TGCAGCGTTGGAGACAGGGTCTCTAACACTGAAGCTTTCTTT,CSVGDRVSNTEAFF
few,TRBV11-2,NA,TRBJ1-1,TGTGCCAGCAGCTTAGTTCAGGGAATCACTGAAGCTTTCTTT,CASSLVQGITEAFF
NA,TRBV19,TRBD1,TRBJ1-5,TGTGCCAGTAGCTCGGTGGACAGGGGCCAGCCCCAGCATTTT,CASSSVDRGQPQHF
NA,TRBV30,TRBD1,TRBJ1-2,TGTGCCTGGGGCCTCAGGACAGGGGGCGGTGGCTACACCTTC,CAWGLRTGGGGYTF
NA,TRBV4-1,NA,TRBJ1-1,TGCGCCAGCAGCCAAGTTGGGCATCAGAACACTGAAGCTTTCTTT,CASSQVGHQNTEAFF
NA,TRBV6-6,NA,TRBJ1-2,TGTGCCAGCAGTTACTCGGGAGGACCCCTGGGCTACACCTTC,CASSYSGGPLGYTF
NA,TRBV6-5,TRBD1,TRBJ1-1,TGTGCCAGCAAAGCGGGGACAGGGTTGAACACTGAAGCTTTCTTT,CASKAGTGLNTEAFF
NA,TRBV7-2,NA,TRBJ1-2,TGTGCCAGCAGCTTAGAACAGGCTCGGTATGGCTACACCTTC,CASSLEQARYGYTF
NA,TRBV7-8,NA,TRBJ2-1,TGTGCCAGCAGCCAAAGACTAGACAATGAGCAGTTCTTC,CASSQRLDNEQFF
medium-sized,TRBV5-5,TRBD1,TRBJ2-7,TGTGCCAGCAGCCGACAGGGTGGGATGTACGAGCAGTACTTC,CASSRQGGMYEQYF
NA,TRBV2,TRBD1,TRBJ2-5,TGTGCCAGCAGTGAGACGGCAGGGGGCTTGGAGACCCAGTACTTC,CASSETAGGLETQYF
NA,TRBV5-1,TRBD1,TRBJ2-2,TGCGCCAGCAGCTTGGAACAGGGGGCCTTAACCGGGGAGCTGTTTTTT,CASSLEQGALTGELFF
NA,TRBV5-1,TRBD1,TRBJ1-1,TGCGCCAGCAGCACTGGACAGGGGATCGAAGCTTTCTTT,CASSTGQGIEAFF
few,TRBV2,NA,TRBJ1-4,TGTGCCAGCAGTGCGGAGGGTACTAATGAAAAACTGTTTTTT,CASSAEGTNEKLFF
NA,TRBV2,NA,TRBJ2-4,TGTGCCAGCAGTGAAGAAGGAGGGGGCGCCAAAAACATTCAGTACTTC,CASSEEGGGAKNIQYF
NA,TRBV4-2,NA,TRBJ2-3,TGTGCCAGCAGCCAAGATTGGCCGAGCACAGATACGCAGTATTTT,CASSQDWPSTDTQYF
once,TRBV18,NA,TRBJ1-4,TGTGCCAGCTCACCACCCGGGGCAGGGGTAAATGAAAAACTGTTTTTT,CASSPPGAGVNEKLFF
NA,TRBV6-1,TRBD1,TRBJ1-2,TGTGCCAGCAGTGAAGGGGACAGCCTCTATGGCTACACCTTC,CASSEGDSLYGYTF
NA,TRBV5-8,NA,TRBJ1-5,TGTGCCAGCGGTTTAGTCGAAGGGGGTCAGCCCCAGCATTTT,CASGLVEGGQPQHF
NA,TRBV19,TRBD1,TRBJ2-7,TGTGCCAGTAGCAACCCGAACAGGGGGCGTTACGAGCAGTACTTC,CASSNPNRGRYEQYF
NA,TRBV28,NA,TRBJ1-2,TGTGCCAGCAGTTATCATAGGGGCGATGGCTACACCTTC,CASSYHRGDGYTF
NA,TRBV2,NA,TRBJ1-2,TGTGCCAGCAGTGACAGGACTAGGGATGGCTACACCTTC,CASSDRTRDGYTF
NA,TRBV6-1,NA,TRBJ1-2,TGTGCCAGCAGCTCCGGGACATACTATGGCTACACCTTC,CASSSGTYYGYTF
NA,TRBV6-1,NA,TRBJ2-1,TGTGCCAGCAGTGAGGGCTCCTTAACCTACAATGAGCAGTTCTTC,CASSEGSLTYNEQFF
once,TRBV5-1,TRBD1,TRBJ1-2,TGCGCCAGCAGCTTGGTGTCAGGGACAGCGGAGGGCTACACCTTC,CASSLVSGTAEGYTF
NA,TRBV6-5,NA,TRBJ1-6,TGTGCCAGCAGTTACTTGGGGACTGGAAATTCACCCCTCCACTTT,CASSYLGTGNSPLHF
NA,TRBV14,TRBD1,TRBJ1-2,TGTGCCAGCAGCCGAGTCCAGGGGGCTAATTATGGCTACACCTTC,CASSRVQGANYGYTF
NA,TRBV4-1,TRBD2,TRBJ2-7,TGCGCCAGCAGCCAAGATCCCATTAGCGGGGAACTTACCTACGAGCAGTACTTC,CASSQDPISGELTYEQYF
NA,TRBV7-2,NA,TRBJ2-7,TGTGCCAGCAGCTTAGTCGCCAGCTCCTACGAGCAGTACTTC,CASSLVASSYEQYF